Ten or more counts support the clone carrying this TCR beta chain. Sample-barcoded 5' priming and a J-beta primer mix drove a second PCR of 7 to 11 cycles. TCRdb recomputed calls from the 5' RACE reads with MiXCR, one row per CDR3 protein. This sample has hundreds of thousands of distinct CDR3 sequences, with 25% to 30% found just once. The data are from a study of blood T cells in healthy people across ages. The length of the CDR3 is 16 residues. Per the germline V gene, CDR1 is SGHVS and CDR2 is FNYEAQ. The V and J ends lost 5 bases and 4 bases, in that order; junction bases with no gene match: 7. The TCR originated in an elderly woman in good health. This chain links TRBV7-6 with TRBJ2-5; 13 bases are a match to TRBD2. Sequencing input: blood. CDR3 coding DNA: TGTGCCAGCAGCCTAAGACTAGCGGGGGGATCAGAGACCCAGTACTTC. As protein: CASSLRLAGGSETQYF. The whole variable domain, filled in from reference TRBV7-6 and TRBJ2-5, reads GAGVSQSPRYKVTKRGQDVALRCDPISGHVSLYWYRQALGQGPEFLTYFNYEAQQDKSGLPNDRFSAERPEGSISTLTIQRTEQRDSAMYRCASSLRLAGGSETQYFGPGTRLLVL.